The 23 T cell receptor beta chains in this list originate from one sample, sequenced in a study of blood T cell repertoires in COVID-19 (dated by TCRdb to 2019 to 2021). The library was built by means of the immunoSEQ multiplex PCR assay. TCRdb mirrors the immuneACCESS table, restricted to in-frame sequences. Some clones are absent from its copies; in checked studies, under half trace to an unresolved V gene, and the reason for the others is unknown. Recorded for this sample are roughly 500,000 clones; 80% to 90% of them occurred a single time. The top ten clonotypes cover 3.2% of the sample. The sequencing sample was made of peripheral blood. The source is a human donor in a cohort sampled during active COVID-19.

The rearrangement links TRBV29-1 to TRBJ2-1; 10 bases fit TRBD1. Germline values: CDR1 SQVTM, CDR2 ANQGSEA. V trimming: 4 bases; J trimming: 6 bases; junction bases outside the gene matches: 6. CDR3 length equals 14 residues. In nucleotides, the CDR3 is TGCAGCGTTGTATCTGGACAGGGGGGCAATGAGCAGTTCTTC. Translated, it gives CSVVSGQGGNEQFF.

CDR3: CANRGGGPFIGGYTF. The CDR3 region has the DNA TGTGCCAACCGAGGGGGGGGTCCCTTCATCGGTGGCTACACCTTC. This rearrangement joins TRBV6-5 to TRBJ1-2, with D perhaps matching TRBD1 (6 bases). V lost 10 bases to trimming and J lost 7 bases, with 25 bases between them. Germline CDR1 MNHEY, CDR2 SVGAGI. The CDR3 is 15 amino acids.

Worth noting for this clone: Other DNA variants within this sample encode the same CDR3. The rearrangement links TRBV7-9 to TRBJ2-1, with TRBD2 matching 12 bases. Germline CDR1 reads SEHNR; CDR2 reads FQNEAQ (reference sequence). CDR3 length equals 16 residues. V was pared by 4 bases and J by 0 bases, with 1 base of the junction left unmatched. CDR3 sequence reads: CASSSTSGSSYNEQFF. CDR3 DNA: TGTGCCAGCAGCTCGACTAGCGGGAGCTCCTACAATGAGCAGTTCTTC. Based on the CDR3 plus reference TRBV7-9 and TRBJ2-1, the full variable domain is DTGVSQNPRHKITKRGQNVTFRCDPISEHNRLYWYRQTLGQGPEFLTYFQNEAQLEKSRLLSDRFSAERPKGSFSTLEIQRTEQGDSAMYLCASSSTSGSSYNEQFFGPGTRLTVL.

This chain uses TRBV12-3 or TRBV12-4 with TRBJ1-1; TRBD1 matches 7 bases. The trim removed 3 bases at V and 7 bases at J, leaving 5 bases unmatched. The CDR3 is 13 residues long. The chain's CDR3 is CASSLNRQGEAFF. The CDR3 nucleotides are TGTGCCAGCAGTTTGAACCGACAGGGTGAAGCTTTCTTT.

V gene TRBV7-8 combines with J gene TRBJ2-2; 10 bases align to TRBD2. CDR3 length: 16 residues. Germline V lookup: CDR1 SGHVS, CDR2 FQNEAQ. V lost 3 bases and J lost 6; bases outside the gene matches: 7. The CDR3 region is CASSFRPSGSSGELFF. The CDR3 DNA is TGTGCCAGCAGCTTTAGGCCTAGCGGGAGCTCCGGGGAGCTGTTTTTT. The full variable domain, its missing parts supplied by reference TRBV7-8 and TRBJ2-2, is GAGVSQSPRYKVAKRGQDVALRCDPISGHVSLFWYQQALGQGPEFLTYFQNEAQLDKSGLPSDRFFAERPEGSVSTLKIQRTQQEDSAVYLCASSFRPSGSSGELFFGEGSRLTVL.

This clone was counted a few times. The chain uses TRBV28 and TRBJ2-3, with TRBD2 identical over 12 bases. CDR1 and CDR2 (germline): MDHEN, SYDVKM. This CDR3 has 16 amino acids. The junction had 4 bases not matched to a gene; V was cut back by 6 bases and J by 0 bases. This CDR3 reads CASRLGTSGSTDTQYF. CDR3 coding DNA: TGTGCCAGCAGACTCGGGACTAGCGGGAGCACAGATACGCAGTATTTT.

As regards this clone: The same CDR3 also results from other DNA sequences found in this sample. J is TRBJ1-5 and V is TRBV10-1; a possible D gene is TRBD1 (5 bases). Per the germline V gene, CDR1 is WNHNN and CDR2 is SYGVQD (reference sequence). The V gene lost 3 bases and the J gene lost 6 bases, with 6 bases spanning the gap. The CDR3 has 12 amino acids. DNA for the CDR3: TGCGCCAGCAGTGACGGGGGTCAGCCCCAGCATTTT. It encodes CASSDGGQPQHF.

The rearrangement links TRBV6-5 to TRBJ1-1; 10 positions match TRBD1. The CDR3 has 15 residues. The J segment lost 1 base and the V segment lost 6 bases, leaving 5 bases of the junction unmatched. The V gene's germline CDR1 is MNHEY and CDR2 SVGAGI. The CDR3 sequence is CASRTGGAGNTEAFF. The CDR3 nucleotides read TGTGCCAGCAGGACAGGGGGCGCGGGGAACACTGAAGCTTTCTTT.

CDR3 sequence: CASSSAGKDTEAFF. The DNA for the CDR3 is TGCGCCAGCAGCTCCGCAGGGAAGGACACTGAAGCTTTCTTT. The V and J genes are TRBV5-1 and TRBJ1-1; tentatively, D is TRBD1 (5 bases). The V gene's germline CDR1 is SGHRS and CDR2 YFSETQ. CDR3 length: 14 amino acids. With 3 bases removed from V and 3 bases from J, the gap between germline ends came to 12 bases.

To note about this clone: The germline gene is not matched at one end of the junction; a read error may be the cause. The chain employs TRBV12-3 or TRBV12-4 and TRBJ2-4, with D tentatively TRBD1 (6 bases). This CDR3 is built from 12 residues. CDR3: CASSLGSTGLYF. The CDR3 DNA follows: TGTGCGAGCAGTTTAGGCTCGACAGGTCTGTACTTC.

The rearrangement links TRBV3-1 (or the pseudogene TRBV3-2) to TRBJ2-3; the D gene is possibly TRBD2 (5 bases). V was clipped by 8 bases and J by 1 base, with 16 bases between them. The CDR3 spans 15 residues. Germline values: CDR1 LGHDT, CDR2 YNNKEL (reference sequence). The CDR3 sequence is CASSHGMDRTDTQYF. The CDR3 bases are TGTGCCAGCTCACACGGGATGGATCGCACAGATACGCAGTATTTT.

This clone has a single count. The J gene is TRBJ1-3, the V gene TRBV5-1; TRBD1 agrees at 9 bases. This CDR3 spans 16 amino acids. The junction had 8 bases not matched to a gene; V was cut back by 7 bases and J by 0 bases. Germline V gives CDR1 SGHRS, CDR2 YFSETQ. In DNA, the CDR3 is TGCGCCAGCGCTCCGGGACAGGGCTACTCTGGAAACACCATATATTTT. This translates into CASAPGQGYSGNTIYF.

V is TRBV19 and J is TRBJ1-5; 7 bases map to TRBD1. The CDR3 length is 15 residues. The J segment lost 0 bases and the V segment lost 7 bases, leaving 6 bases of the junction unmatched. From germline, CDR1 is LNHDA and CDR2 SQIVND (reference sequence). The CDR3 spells CASTKGANSNQPQHF. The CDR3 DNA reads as TGTGCCAGTACAAAGGGGGCTAATAGCAATCAGCCCCAGCATTTT.

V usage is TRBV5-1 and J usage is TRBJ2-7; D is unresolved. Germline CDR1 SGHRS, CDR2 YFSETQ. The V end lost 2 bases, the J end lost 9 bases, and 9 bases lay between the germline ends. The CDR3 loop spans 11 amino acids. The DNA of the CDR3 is TGCGCCAGCAGCTTCGATTCGCGGCAGTACTTC. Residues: CASSFDSRQYF.

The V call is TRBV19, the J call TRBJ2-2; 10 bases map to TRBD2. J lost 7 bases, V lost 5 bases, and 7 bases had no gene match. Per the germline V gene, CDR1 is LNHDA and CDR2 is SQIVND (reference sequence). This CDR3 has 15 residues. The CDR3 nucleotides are TGTGCCAGTAGTGGCCCTAGCGGGAGAATCGGGGAGCTGTTTTTT. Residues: CASSGPSGRIGELFF.

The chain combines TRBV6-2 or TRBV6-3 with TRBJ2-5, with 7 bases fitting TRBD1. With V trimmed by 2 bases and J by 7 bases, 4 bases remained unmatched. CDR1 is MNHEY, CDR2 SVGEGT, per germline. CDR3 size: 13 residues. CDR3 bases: TGTGCCAGCAGTTACGGGGACAGACGGACCCAGTACTTC. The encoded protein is CASSYGDRRTQYF.

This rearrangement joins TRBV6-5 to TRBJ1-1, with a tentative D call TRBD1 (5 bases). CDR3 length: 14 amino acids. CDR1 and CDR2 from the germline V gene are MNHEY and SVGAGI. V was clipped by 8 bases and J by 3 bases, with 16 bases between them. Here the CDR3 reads CASGFGALDTEAFF. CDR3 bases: TGTGCCAGCGGGTTTGGGGCCTTGGACACTGAAGCTTTCTTT.

For the CDR3, the DNA is TGTGCCAGCAGCTTGGAGGGAGGTTACACTGAAGCTTTCTTT. Translating gives CASSLEGGYTEAFF. The rearrangement links TRBV5-4 to TRBJ1-1; D remains unclear. The CDR3 is made up of 14 amino acids. V was shortened by 0 bases and J by 3 bases, with 9 bases between the two germline ends. Looked up from germline, CDR1 is SGHNT and CDR2 is YYREEE (reference sequence).

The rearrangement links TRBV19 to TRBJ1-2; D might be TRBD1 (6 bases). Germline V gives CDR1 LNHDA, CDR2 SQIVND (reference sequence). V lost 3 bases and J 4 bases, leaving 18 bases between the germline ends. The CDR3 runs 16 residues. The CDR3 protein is CASSIGGQGLLYGYTF. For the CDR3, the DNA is TGTGCCAGTAGTATTGGCGGTCAGGGGCTTCTCTATGGCTACACCTTC.

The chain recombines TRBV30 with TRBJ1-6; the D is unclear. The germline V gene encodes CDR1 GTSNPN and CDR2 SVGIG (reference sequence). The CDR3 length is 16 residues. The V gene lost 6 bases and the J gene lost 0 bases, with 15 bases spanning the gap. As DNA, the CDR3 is TGTGCCTGTGCGGGAGTTACAAACTCCTATAATTCACCCCTCCACTTT. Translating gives CACAGVTNSYNSPLHF.

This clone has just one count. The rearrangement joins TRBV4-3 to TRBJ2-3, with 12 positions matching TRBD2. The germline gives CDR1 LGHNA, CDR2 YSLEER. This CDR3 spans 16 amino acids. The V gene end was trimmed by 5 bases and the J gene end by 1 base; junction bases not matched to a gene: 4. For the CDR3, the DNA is TGCGCCAGCAGCTTCGGACTAGCGGGGCGCACAGATACGCAGTATTTT. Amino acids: CASSFGLAGRTDTQYF.

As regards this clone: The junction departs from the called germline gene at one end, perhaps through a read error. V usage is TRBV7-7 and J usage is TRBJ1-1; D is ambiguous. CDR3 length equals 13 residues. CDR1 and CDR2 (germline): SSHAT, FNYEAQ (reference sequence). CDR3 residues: CASSFSGNTEAFF. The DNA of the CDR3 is TGTGCTAGCAGCTTCAGTGGGAACACTGAAGCTTTCTTT.

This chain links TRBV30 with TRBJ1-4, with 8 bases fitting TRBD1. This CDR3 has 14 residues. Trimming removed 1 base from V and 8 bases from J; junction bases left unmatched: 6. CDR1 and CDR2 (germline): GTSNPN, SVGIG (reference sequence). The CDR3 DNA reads TGTGCCTGGAGTGCTGTGACAGGGGTAGAAAAACTGTTTTTT. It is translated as CAWSAVTGVEKLFF.